A selection of T cell receptor beta chains follows, all from one sample in a study of blood T cell repertoires in COVID-19. Clones were read by immunoSEQ multiplex PCR, and TCRdb kept only the in-frame ones, dropping some. The table shows roughly 300,000 clones, with about 83% occurring only once. The sample taken for sequencing was peripheral blood. These TCRs come from a woman between 45 and 60 years old with acute or convalescent COVID-19. CDR3s include the opening cysteine and the closing phenylalanine or tryptophan. A D gene is named only where the DNA matches it firmly. Rows give clone size only sometimes, using once, few, many, or a class for an expanded clone.

>TRBJ1-1|TRBV27|TRBD1|.
CASSLATGGTEAFF
TGTGCCAGCAGTTTGGCGACAGGGGGCACTGAAGCTTTCTTT
>TRBJ2-7|TRBV7-9|.|.
CASSLGREDEQYF
TGTGCCAGCAGCTTAGGCAGGGAAGACGAGCAGTACTTC
>TRBJ2-2|TRBV30|.|.
CAWRAQGYTTGELFF
TGTGCCTGGAGGGCGCAGGGGTATACCACCGGGGAGCTGTTTTTT
>TRBJ2-2|TRBV11-1|.|.
CASSLFYGTNTGELFF
TGTGCCAGCAGCTTATTTTATGGGACTAACACCGGGGAGCTGTTTTTT
>TRBJ2-1|TRBV10-3|TRBD2|once
CAISDFQTSGKGNEQFF
TGTGCCATCAGTGACTTCCAGACTAGCGGGAAAGGGAATGAGCAGTTCTTC
>TRBJ2-5|TRBV18|TRBD2|.
CASSIAGGSQETQYF
TGTGCCAGCTCAATAGCGGGAGGGAGCCAAGAGACCCAGTACTTC
>TRBJ1-1|TRBV12-3/TRBV12-4|.|.
CASSFQGSTEAFF
TGTGCCAGCAGTTTTCAGGGGAGCACTGAAGCTTTCTTT
>TRBJ2-7|TRBV27|TRBD1|.
CASSPIDRETYEQYF
TGTGCCAGCAGTCCCATCGACAGGGAAACCTACGAGCAGTACTTC
>TRBJ1-1|TRBV7-3|.|few
CASSFSGSGGTEAFF
TGTGCCAGCAGCTTCTCCGGGAGCGGTGGCACTGAAGCTTTCTTT
>TRBJ2-1|TRBV3-1/TRBV3-2|TRBD2|.
CASSQDLAGGLDEQFF
TGTGCCAGCAGCCAAGATCTAGCGGGAGGGCTGGATGAGCAGTTCTTC
>TRBJ2-2|TRBV27|.|.
CASSLLPKTGELFF
TGTGCCAGCAGTTTACTACCCAAAACCGGGGAGCTGTTTTTT
>TRBJ2-7|TRBV27|TRBD1|.
CASRGTGINYEQYF
TGTGCCAGCAGGGGGACAGGGATAAACTACGAGCAGTACTTC
>TRBJ2-7|TRBV28|.|.
CASSPVSYEQYF
TGTGCCAGCAGTCCGGTGAGCTACGAGCAGTACTTC
>TRBJ1-2|TRBV10-1|.|.
CASIPYYGYTF
TGCGCCAGCATCCCCTACTATGGCTACACCTTC
>TRBJ2-3|TRBV15|TRBD2|.
CATSRDRSVGGDHTQYF
TGTGCCACCAGCAGAGATAGGTCGGTGGGAGGGGATCATACGCAGTATTTT
>TRBJ1-5|TRBV30|TRBD1|.
CAWSATGGNQPQHF
TGTGCCTGGAGTGCGACAGGGGGCAATCAGCCCCAGCATTTT
>TRBJ1-1|TRBV7-3|.|.
CASSLTRGGQSTEAFF
TGTGCCAGCAGCTTAACGAGAGGGGGACAAAGCACTGAAGCTTTCTTT
>TRBJ1-2|TRBV29-1|.|.
CSVDQGAGLGYGYTF
TGCAGCGTTGACCAAGGGGCAGGGCTAGGCTATGGCTACACCTTC
>TRBJ2-2|TRBV6-1|.|.
CASSEVARGTGELFF
TGTGCCAGCAGTGAAGTAGCTCGGGGCACCGGGGAGCTGTTTTTT
>TRBJ2-1|TRBV27|TRBD2|once
CASSRSGRGPYNEQFF
TGTGCCAGCAGCAGAAGCGGGAGAGGCCCTTACAATGAGCAGTTCTTC
>TRBJ2-7|TRBV7-8|.|few
CASSLGGLAISGEQYF
TGTGCCAGCAGCTTAGGAGGGCTAGCGATCTCAGGGGAGCAGTACTTC
>TRBJ2-3|TRBV5-1|TRBD2|.
CASSLGLAGSTDTQYF
TGCGCCAGCAGCTTAGGTCTAGCGGGAAGCACAGATACGCAGTATTTT
>TRBJ2-1|TRBV7-9|.|.
CASSSGREYNEQFF
TGTGCCAGCAGCTCGGGAAGGGAGTACAATGAGCAGTTCTTC
>TRBJ1-3|TRBV28|.|.
CASSPRFRTGNTIYF
TGTGCCAGCAGTCCCCGCTTCAGGACTGGAAACACCATATATTTT
>TRBJ2-7|TRBV7-9|TRBD2|.
CASSSRLTSGRFDEYEQYF
TGTGCCAGCAGCTCCCGCCTTACTAGCGGGAGGTTCGATGAATACGAGCAGTACTTC
>TRBJ1-2|TRBV27|.|.
CASNSGRTVNGYTF
TGTGCCAGCAACTCGGGACGGACAGTGAATGGCTACACCTTC
>TRBJ2-3|TRBV30|TRBD2|once
CAWNSGTRADTQYF
TGTGCCTGGAATAGCGGGACCCGGGCAGATACGCAGTATTTT
>TRBJ1-4|TRBV5-1|.|.
CASSVGGDEKLFF
TGCGCCAGCAGTGTTGGGGGGGATGAAAAACTGTTTTTT
>TRBJ2-5|TRBV9|TRBD2|few
CASSLRLAGGQETQYF
TGTGCCAGCAGCCTGAGACTAGCGGGGGGACAAGAGACCCAGTACTTC
>TRBJ1-4|TRBV5-1|.|.
CASSSQGGPNEKLFF
TGCGCCAGCAGCTCGCAGGGAGGGCCTAATGAAAAACTGTTTTTT
>TRBJ2-3|TRBV4-3|.|.
CASSQGNRVAQYF
TGCGCCAGCAGCCAAGGGAACAGGGTCGCGCAGTATTTT
>TRBJ2-5|TRBV13|TRBD1|.
CASSLLDRGIQETQYF
TGTGCCAGCAGCCTTCTTGACAGGGGGATCCAAGAGACCCAGTACTTC
>TRBJ1-5|TRBV4-2|TRBD1|.
CASSRDGTVNQPQHF
TGTGCCAGCAGCCGGGACGGGACAGTTAATCAGCCCCAGCATTTT
>TRBJ2-7|TRBV27|.|.
CASSQNSYEQYF
TGTGCCAGCAGTCAAAACTCCTACGAGCAGTACTTC
>TRBJ1-5|TRBV24-1|TRBD1|.
CATSDSGQGSQHF
TGTGCCACCAGTGATTCAGGACAGGGATCCCAGCATTTT
>TRBJ1-2|TRBV28|.|.
CASSFPGTYGYTF
TGTGCCAGCAGTTTCCCGGGTACCTATGGCTACACCTTC